Following are 2 T cell receptor beta chains from one sample sequenced in a study of blood T cell repertoires in COVID-19. Only in-frame clones appear in the TCRdb table, and some are missing; sequencing was by immunoSEQ multiplex PCR. The data hold 300,000 to 350,000 clones, with 89% observed a single time. Sequenced: peripheral blood. All receptors derive from an older woman with COVID-19, enrolled during active disease.

V is TRBV13 and J is TRBJ2-6; D remains unclear. CDR3 length: 16 amino acids. The V end lost 6 bases, the J end lost 0 bases, and 12 bases lay between the germline ends. Germline V gene lookup returns CDR1 PRHDT and CDR2 FYEKMQ (reference sequence). CDR3 amino acids: CASSGGLTSGANVLTF. CDR3 DNA sequence: TGTGCCAGCAGTGGTGGGCTGACCTCTGGGGCCAACGTCCTGACTTTC.

The chain has TRBV4-1 and TRBJ2-7, with 13 nucleotides matching TRBD2. The CDR3 contains 16 residues. Germline V gene lookup returns CDR1 MGHRA and CDR2 YSYEKL. V was clipped by 1 base and J by 0 bases; unmatched bases: 0. CDR3 protein: CASSQGLAGGSYEQYF. In nucleotides, the CDR3 is TGCGCCAGCAGCCAAGGACTAGCGGGGGGCTCCTACGAGCAGTACTTC.